Given below is one TCR beta chain in context. Authors' analysis steps: Amplification of reference gene primers was used by the study to estimate nucleated cell counts. Profiling relied on immunoSEQ multiplex PCR, and the TCRdb table lists in-frame clones only, not all of them. V and J calls and clone size follow that table, whereas D and trimming were derived from the DNA. This repertoire shows about 230,000 clones, around 92% found once; its top ten account for roughly 4%. Germline V gene lookup returns CDR1 LGHDT and CDR2 YNNKEL (reference sequence). Deletions cut 5 bases from V and 3 bases from J, with 11 bases between. This CDR3 has 15 residues. The data stem from a study of blood T cell repertoires in COVID-19. About the research overall: PBMCs, B-cell-depleted T cells, or T cells were the source of the cDNA or gDNA that made up the material.

The chain carries TRBV3-1 (or the pseudogene TRBV3-2) and TRBJ1-6; possibly TRBD1 for D (6 bases). Sequencing was carried out using PBMCs or T cells enriched from blood (not recorded which). The sequence came from a woman younger than 45 with acute COVID-19. CDR3 coding DNA: TGTGCCAGCAGCGGACAGACATTCTATAATTCACCCCTCCACTTT. Translation: CASSGQTFYNSPLHF.